The 9 T cell receptor beta chains listed next were all sequenced from one sample in a study of cytomegalovirus exposure and HLA in healthy donors (dated by TCRdb to 2016 to 2017). Preparation of the library involved the immunoSEQ multiplex PCR assay. A mixture of 60 forward primers for TCR Vbeta segments and 13 reverse primers for TCR Jbeta segments was used in the multiplex PCR. Entries here come from immuneACCESS through TCRdb and include only in-frame sequences with V and J called. Some clones fail to appear in such tables; in the studies checked, an unresolved V gene covers under half of the shortfall, and the cause of the remainder is unknown. The sample has around 130,000 clones on record, about 80% of them singletons. The ten top clones hold approximately 2% of the sample. Sample: PBMCs. The receptors here all came from a man between 18 and 29 years old in good health and CMV-seronegative.

The J gene is TRBJ2-7, the V gene TRBV6-5; D perhaps matches TRBD2 (5 bases). Between the trimmed V and J ends, which lost 6 bases and 7 bases, there was a span of 16 bases. Germline V gives CDR1 MNHEY, CDR2 SVGAGI. The length of the CDR3 is 13 residues. This CDR3 is CASSLLRGSEQYV. The CDR3 DNA reads TGTGCCAGCAGCCTACTGCGAGGGAGTGAGCAGTACGTC.

This chain joins TRBV6-5 and TRBJ2-1, with D unresolved. The CDR3 spans 16 residues. Trimming took off 0 bases at V and 6 bases at J, with 15 bases between the two ends. CDR1 and CDR2 (germline): MNHEY, SVGAGI. CDR3 in DNA: TGTGCCAGCAGTTACTCAGAGGAACGTAGAAGCAATGAGCAGTTCTTC. It specifies CASSYSEERRSNEQFF.

This chain uses TRBV5-1 with TRBJ2-2, with a tentative D call TRBD1 (6 bases). The CDR3 is 13 amino acids. The ends were cut back, 4 bases at V and 7 bases at J, with 11 bases in the middle. CDR1 is SGHRS and CDR2 is YFSETQ in the germline V gene. The CDR3 DNA reads TGCGCCAGCAGCCCTCAGGGGAGCGGGGAGCTGTTTTTT. It yields the protein CASSPQGSGELFF.

The V and J genes are TRBV19 and TRBJ2-1, with D uncertain. The V gene's germline CDR1 is LNHDA and CDR2 SQIVND (reference sequence). The CDR3 is made up of 11 amino acids. Trimming shortened V by 6 bases and J by 10 bases, and 10 bases separated the two germline ends. The CDR3 loop reads CASRFQVEQFF. The DNA of the CDR3 is TGTGCCAGTAGGTTCCAGGTGGAGCAGTTCTTC.

This sequence joins TRBV6-1 and TRBJ2-2; D remains ambiguous. The CDR3 is made up of 13 amino acids. The ends were cut back, 3 bases at V and 3 bases at J, with 5 bases in the middle. Germline V gene data show CDR1 as MNHNS and CDR2 as SASEGT. This CDR3 reads CASSESYTGELFF. The CDR3 bases are TGTGCCAGCAGTGAGAGTTACACCGGGGAGCTGTTTTTT.

This clone turned up a few times. The V call is TRBV7-9, the J call TRBJ2-7; either TRBD1 or TRBD2 may supply D (6 bases each). Germline values: CDR1 SEHNR, CDR2 FQNEAQ (reference sequence). This CDR3 contains 13 residues. Trimming pared 4 bases from V and 7 bases from J, leaving 14 bases between. The CDR3 nucleotides are TGTGCCAGCAGCTACGCGGTAGGGGGGGAGCAGTACGTC. This encodes CASSYAVGGEQYV.

The chain combines TRBV11-3 with TRBJ2-3; 14 bases match TRBD2. The ends lost 5 bases at V and 4 bases at J; junction bases unmatched: 5. The CDR3 covers 16 residues. Germline CDR1 is SGHNT and CDR2 is YENEEA. CDR3 sequence reads: CASSQGLAGVADTQYF. The CDR3 coding sequence is TGTGCCAGCAGCCAGGGACTAGCGGGAGTGGCAGATACGCAGTATTTT.

The chain is built from TRBV2 and TRBJ2-3; D remains unclear. Per germline, CDR1 SNHLY and CDR2 FYNNEI. Trimming pared 5 bases from V and 2 bases from J, leaving 11 bases between. The CDR3 covers 14 residues. The DNA of the CDR3 is TGTGCCAGCAGTAAAGTAGCCTCCACAGATACGCAGTATTTT. Protein sequence: CASSKVASTDTQYF.

This clone turned up a few times. V is TRBV6-5 and J is TRBJ1-3; D uncertain. The CDR3 covers 14 residues. The germline gives CDR1 MNHEY, CDR2 SVGAGI. V shed 7 bases and J shed 0 bases, with 10 bases lying between them. CDR3 in DNA: TGTGCCAGCAAACTAATATACTCTGGAAACACCATATATTTT. Its protein is CASKLIYSGNTIYF.